Here is one T cell receptor (beta chain) with its context. Described time point: after neoadjuvant nivolumab, at surgical resection. The sample is drawn from a study of neoadjuvant anti-PD-1 for oral cavity cancer. TCRdb's table, derived via immunoSEQ multiplex PCR, lists solely in-frame clones and lacks some. The table records around 25,000 clones, 25% to 30% of them present only once. V dropped 3 bases and J dropped 7 bases, with 21 bases sitting between them. Germline CDR1 reads MDHEN; CDR2 reads SYDVKM. This CDR3 region has 16 residues. The specimen was tumor tissue, collected after nivolumab (anti-PD-1) treatment. The clonotype was recovered from a person aged 40 to 85 with oral cavity squamous cell carcinoma. The chain carries TRBV28 and TRBJ1-2, with D uncertain. The CDR3 loop is CASSFPSKGGGGGYTF. The CDR3 bases are TGTGCCAGCAGTTTCCCTAGTAAGGGAGGCGGCGGTGGCTACACCTTC.